A selection of T cell receptor beta chains follows, all from one sample in a study of T cells in Graves' hyperthyroidism and ophthalmopathy. Using its own MiXCR run on the multiplex PCR reads, TCRdb lists one record per CDR3 protein. Here the sample spans approximately 400,000 distinct CDR3 sequences, 15% to 17% being singletons. Sequencing was done on a sample of blood. Receptors originate from a woman between 18 and 29 years old with Graves' hyperthyroidism. Each CDR3 is given with its conserved first and last residue. Clone size is not always given. Where it is, it says once, few, many or a class for expanded clones.

j_call: TRBJ1-1
clone_size: -
v_call: TRBV29-1
cdr3_aa: CSVQWRWNTEAFF

j_call: TRBJ1-2
clone_size: many
v_call: TRBV6-1
cdr3_aa: CASRRTHPTNYGYTF

j_call: TRBJ2-1
clone_size: many
v_call: TRBV6-1
cdr3_aa: CASSYGPDRTGSGEQFF

j_call: TRBJ2-3
clone_size: many
v_call: TRBV28
cdr3_aa: CASIRGGQPSSTDTQYF

j_call: TRBJ2-7
clone_size: many
v_call: TRBV5-1
cdr3_aa: CASTLGQGAYEQYF

j_call: TRBJ1-1
clone_size: many
v_call: TRBV18
cdr3_aa: CASSRETGDTEAFF

j_call: TRBJ2-7
clone_size: many
v_call: TRBV2
cdr3_aa: CASGGAGITYEQYF

j_call: TRBJ2-5
clone_size: few
v_call: TRBV6-5
cdr3_aa: CASSYSGARQETQYF

j_call: TRBJ1-1
clone_size: few
v_call: TRBV19
cdr3_aa: CASSDRGRHTEAFF

j_call: TRBJ1-1
clone_size: few
v_call: TRBV5-6
cdr3_aa: CASSTFGTGGATTEAFF

j_call: TRBJ2-4
clone_size: many
v_call: TRBV11-2
cdr3_aa: CASSLTDRDPLAKNIQYF

j_call: TRBJ2-5
clone_size: many
v_call: TRBV6-1
cdr3_aa: CASSEGGGQGWETQYF

j_call: TRBJ1-1
clone_size: few
v_call: TRBV18
cdr3_aa: CASSPDDRGRAFF

j_call: TRBJ1-1
clone_size: -
v_call: TRBV5-8
cdr3_aa: CASSLAALAFF

j_call: TRBJ2-3
clone_size: many
v_call: TRBV12-3/TRBV12-4
cdr3_aa: CASTGMGRPHADTQYF

j_call: TRBJ2-7
clone_size: -
v_call: TRBV20-1
cdr3_aa: CSARSQWGGSSYEQYF

j_call: TRBJ1-3
clone_size: few
v_call: TRBV7-9
cdr3_aa: CASSLRLLRTGNTIYF

j_call: TRBJ1-2
clone_size: many
v_call: TRBV28
cdr3_aa: CASSSGGTGNYGYTF